This is a list of T cell receptor beta chains from one sample in a study of blood T cell repertoires in COVID-19. The method was immunoSEQ multiplex PCR; TCRdb's version includes in-frame clones alone and lacks a portion of them. Found here are about 300,000 clones, around 86% of them singletons; the top ten hold about 4.2%. The sequencing sample was made of PBMCs or T cells enriched from blood (not recorded which). The source of these receptors is a man aged 25 to 40 who had recovered from COVID-19. CDR3s include the opening cysteine and the closing phenylalanine or tryptophan. The D gene is left open where the match is weak. Size tells how often a clone was seen (once, few, many) or the class of an expanded clone, and some rows leave it out.

CDR3 length: 15; J gene: TRBJ1-1; D gene: NA; V gene: TRBV25-1; clone size: NA; CDR3 DNA: TGTGCCAGCAGTGAATATCCGGGTATGAACACTGAAGCTTTCTTT; CDR3 protein: CASSEYPGMNTEAFF
CDR3 length: 11; J gene: TRBJ2-5; D gene: NA; V gene: TRBV6-5; clone size: NA; CDR3 DNA: TGTGCCAGCACCAGGGTTGAGACCCAGTACTTC; CDR3 protein: CASTRVETQYF
CDR3 length: 14; J gene: TRBJ2-7; D gene: TRBD2; V gene: TRBV6-5; clone size: NA; CDR3 DNA: TGTGCCAGCAGCCTGGGACTAGCGGACCTCGTTCAGTACTTC; CDR3 protein: CASSLGLADLVQYF
CDR3 length: 15; J gene: TRBJ2-2; D gene: NA; V gene: TRBV6-1; clone size: NA; CDR3 DNA: TGTGCCAGCAGTGAACGGCAGGGGCTCACCGGGGAGCTGTTTTTT; CDR3 protein: CASSERQGLTGELFF
CDR3 length: 15; J gene: TRBJ2-7; D gene: TRBD1; V gene: TRBV28; clone size: NA; CDR3 DNA: TGTGCCAGCAGTCCCAATGGACAGGGGGTCCACGAGCAGTACTTC; CDR3 protein: CASSPNGQGVHEQYF
CDR3 length: 16; J gene: TRBJ1-1; D gene: NA; V gene: TRBV5-6; clone size: few; CDR3 DNA: TGTGCCAGCAGCTTGGTTAGGGCAGGGAAGAACACTGAAGCTTTCTTT; CDR3 protein: CASSLVRAGKNTEAFF
CDR3 length: 16; J gene: TRBJ2-7; D gene: NA; V gene: TRBV24-1; clone size: NA; CDR3 DNA: TGTGCCACCAGTGATTTGTCACCGGGACTCTTTTACGAGCAGTACTTC; CDR3 protein: CATSDLSPGLFYEQYF
CDR3 length: 12; J gene: TRBJ1-1; D gene: NA; V gene: TRBV30; clone size: few; CDR3 DNA: TGTGCCTGGGGTACACAGTACACTGAAGCTTTCTTT; CDR3 protein: CAWGTQYTEAFF
CDR3 length: 15; J gene: TRBJ2-1; D gene: NA; V gene: TRBV14; clone size: NA; CDR3 DNA: TGTGCCAGCAGCCCCCAATGGACTCGGTACAATGAGCAGTTCTTC; CDR3 protein: CASSPQWTRYNEQFF
CDR3 length: 13; J gene: TRBJ2-1; D gene: NA; V gene: TRBV3-1/TRBV3-2; clone size: once; CDR3 DNA: TGTGCCAGCAGCCTCCGAGGGCCGGGTGAGCAGTTCTTC; CDR3 protein: CASSLRGPGEQFF
CDR3 length: 16; J gene: TRBJ2-7; D gene: TRBD2; V gene: TRBV5-4; clone size: NA; CDR3 DNA: TGTGCCAGCAGCCTGGGACTAGCGGGAGTAAATAGCGAGCAGTACTTC; CDR3 protein: CASSLGLAGVNSEQYF
CDR3 length: 13; J gene: TRBJ1-2; D gene: TRBD1; V gene: TRBV29-1; clone size: NA; CDR3 DNA: TGCAGCGCCCTTCCAGGGGGCCACTATGGCTACACCTTC; CDR3 protein: CSALPGGHYGYTF
CDR3 length: 16; J gene: TRBJ1-6; D gene: NA; V gene: TRBV30; clone size: NA; CDR3 DNA: TGTGCCTGGAGTGTAGGCGGGTCACCACGGGATTCACCCCTCCACTTT; CDR3 protein: CAWSVGGSPRDSPLHF
CDR3 length: 15; J gene: TRBJ2-7; D gene: NA; V gene: TRBV6-5; clone size: NA; CDR3 DNA: TGTGCCAGCAGTCATCTCACTCCCACCTTCTACGAGCAGTACTTC; CDR3 protein: CASSHLTPTFYEQYF
CDR3 length: 17; J gene: TRBJ2-1; D gene: NA; V gene: TRBV5-5; clone size: few; CDR3 DNA: TGTGCCAGCAGCTTGGGTACGACTGTACCCTCCTACAATGAGCAGTTCTTC; CDR3 protein: CASSLGTTVPSYNEQFF
CDR3 length: 16; J gene: TRBJ1-1; D gene: NA; V gene: TRBV11-2; clone size: NA; CDR3 DNA: TGTGCCAGCAGCTTAGATCTGGGGGGGACGAACACTGAAGCTTTCTTT; CDR3 protein: CASSLDLGGTNTEAFF
CDR3 length: 15; J gene: TRBJ1-5; D gene: TRBD1; V gene: TRBV2; clone size: NA; CDR3 DNA: TGTGCCAGCAGTGTGGGGGACAGGAGCAATCAGCCCCAGCATTTT; CDR3 protein: CASSVGDRSNQPQHF
CDR3 length: 13; J gene: TRBJ1-2; D gene: NA; V gene: TRBV18; clone size: NA; CDR3 DNA: TGTGCCAGCTCACCTGGGGCCCCCAGAGGCTACACCTTC; CDR3 protein: CASSPGAPRGYTF
CDR3 length: 14; J gene: TRBJ1-4; D gene: NA; V gene: TRBV2; clone size: NA; CDR3 DNA: TGTGCCAGCAGCCACGGGAGCTATAATGAAAAACTGTTTTTT; CDR3 protein: CASSHGSYNEKLFF
CDR3 length: 16; J gene: TRBJ2-1; D gene: NA; V gene: TRBV11-2; clone size: few; CDR3 DNA: TGTGCCAGCAGCGACCCTTGGGTAGCGCGATACCATGAGCAGTTCTTC; CDR3 protein: CASSDPWVARYHEQFF
CDR3 length: 14; J gene: TRBJ1-2; D gene: NA; V gene: TRBV4-1; clone size: NA; CDR3 DNA: TGCGCCAGCAGCCAAGCGGTCCCAGGGAATGGCTACACCTTC; CDR3 protein: CASSQAVPGNGYTF
CDR3 length: 12; J gene: TRBJ2-7; D gene: NA; V gene: TRBV7-9; clone size: NA; CDR3 DNA: TGTGCCAGCAGCGTGAGCTCCTACGAGCAGTACTTC; CDR3 protein: CASSVSSYEQYF
CDR3 length: 14; J gene: TRBJ2-1; D gene: TRBD1; V gene: TRBV18; clone size: once; CDR3 DNA: TGTGCCAGCTCAACTATCGACAGGGACAATGAGCAGTTCTTC; CDR3 protein: CASSTIDRDNEQFF
CDR3 length: 15; J gene: TRBJ1-3; D gene: TRBD1; V gene: TRBV6-5; clone size: NA; CDR3 DNA: TGTGCCAGCAGTTTGACAGGGGGCTTTGGAAACACCATATATTTT; CDR3 protein: CASSLTGGFGNTIYF
CDR3 length: 16; J gene: TRBJ2-7; D gene: TRBD2; V gene: TRBV19; clone size: NA; CDR3 DNA: TGTGCCAGTAGTATAGCCCGTGGACTAGCGGCCTACGAGCAGTACTTC; CDR3 protein: CASSIARGLAAYEQYF
CDR3 length: 13; J gene: TRBJ2-4; D gene: TRBD2; V gene: TRBV6-5; clone size: NA; CDR3 DNA: TGTGCCAGCACCCAGTGGGGGAGGGACATTCAGTACTTC; CDR3 protein: CASTQWGRDIQYF
CDR3 length: 13; J gene: TRBJ1-1; D gene: TRBD1; V gene: TRBV18; clone size: once; CDR3 DNA: TGTGCCAGCTTGACAGGGTTGAACACTGAAGCTTTCTTT; CDR3 protein: CASLTGLNTEAFF
CDR3 length: 15; J gene: TRBJ2-7; D gene: TRBD2; V gene: TRBV6-5; clone size: once; CDR3 DNA: TGTGCCAGCAGTTATATCCAGCGGGGACCCTACGAGCAGTACTTC; CDR3 protein: CASSYIQRGPYEQYF
CDR3 length: 14; J gene: TRBJ2-7; D gene: NA; V gene: TRBV6-5; clone size: once; CDR3 DNA: TGTGCCAGCAGCGGTGGTGGCGGTACCTACGAGCAGTACTTC; CDR3 protein: CASSGGGGTYEQYF
CDR3 length: 14; J gene: TRBJ2-5; D gene: TRBD1; V gene: TRBV7-2; clone size: NA; CDR3 DNA: TGTGCCAGCAGGCCAGGACAGGCTCGGGAGACCCAGTACTTC; CDR3 protein: CASRPGQARETQYF
CDR3 length: 16; J gene: TRBJ2-1; D gene: TRBD2; V gene: TRBV27; clone size: NA; CDR3 DNA: TGTGCCAGCAGTTTACTCCTAGCGGGGGGGCCCAATGAGCAGTTCTTC; CDR3 protein: CASSLLLAGGPNEQFF
CDR3 length: 14; J gene: TRBJ2-6; D gene: NA; V gene: TRBV11-3; clone size: NA; CDR3 DNA: TGTGCCAGCAGCTTAGTCCCCTCGGCCAACGTCCTGACTTTC; CDR3 protein: CASSLVPSANVLTF
CDR3 length: 15; J gene: TRBJ1-1; D gene: TRBD1; V gene: TRBV6-6; clone size: NA; CDR3 DNA: TGTGCCAGCAGTTACGGGACAGGGAGTCGGCCTGAAGCTTTCTTT; CDR3 protein: CASSYGTGSRPEAFF
CDR3 length: 14; J gene: TRBJ2-1; D gene: NA; V gene: TRBV5-1; clone size: NA; CDR3 DNA: TGCGCCAGCAGCTTTGGGGACTCATGGAATGAGCAGTTCTTC; CDR3 protein: CASSFGDSWNEQFF
CDR3 length: 16; J gene: TRBJ2-1; D gene: NA; V gene: TRBV6-6; clone size: NA; CDR3 DNA: TGTGCCAGCAGTTACTCGAATTGGGCTGGCTACAATGAGCAGTTCTTC; CDR3 protein: CASSYSNWAGYNEQFF
CDR3 length: 15; J gene: TRBJ2-7; D gene: TRBD2; V gene: TRBV27; clone size: NA; CDR3 DNA: TGTGCCAGCAGTGTGACTAGCGGGGGCCACTACGAGCAGTACTTC; CDR3 protein: CASSVTSGGHYEQYF
CDR3 length: 15; J gene: TRBJ1-2; D gene: NA; V gene: TRBV24-1; clone size: NA; CDR3 DNA: TGTGCCACCAGTGATTCCAGGGAAGCTAACTATGGCTACACCTTC; CDR3 protein: CATSDSREANYGYTF
CDR3 length: 13; J gene: TRBJ1-2; D gene: TRBD1; V gene: TRBV10-2; clone size: NA; CDR3 DNA: TGCGCCAGTACCGGGACAGAGGATTATGGCTACACCTTC; CDR3 protein: CASTGTEDYGYTF
CDR3 length: 16; J gene: TRBJ1-3; D gene: NA; V gene: TRBV7-6; clone size: NA; CDR3 DNA: TGTGCCAGCAGCTTAGCAACGGGACACTCTGGAAACACCATATATTTT; CDR3 protein: CASSLATGHSGNTIYF
CDR3 length: 17; J gene: TRBJ2-7; D gene: NA; V gene: TRBV21-1; clone size: few; CDR3 DNA: TGTGCCAGCAGCAAAATGGCGGTGAGGGCTGCTTCCTACGAGCAGTACTTC; CDR3 protein: CASSKMAVRAASYEQYF
CDR3 length: 16; J gene: TRBJ2-7; D gene: TRBD2; V gene: TRBV27; clone size: NA; CDR3 DNA: TGTGCCAGCAAGGACACCCTCCTAGCGGGAGTTCACGAGCAGTACTTC; CDR3 protein: CASKDTLLAGVHEQYF
CDR3 length: 14; J gene: TRBJ1-1; D gene: NA; V gene: TRBV18; clone size: once; CDR3 DNA: TGTGCCAGCTCACCGGCGGGGGCTAGGGCTGAAGCTTTCTTT; CDR3 protein: CASSPAGARAEAFF
CDR3 length: 13; J gene: TRBJ2-3; D gene: NA; V gene: TRBV14; clone size: NA; CDR3 DNA: TGTGCCAGCAGCCAAGACGGTGGAGTTACGCAGTATTTT; CDR3 protein: CASSQDGGVTQYF
CDR3 length: 15; J gene: TRBJ2-2; D gene: NA; V gene: TRBV4-2; clone size: few; CDR3 DNA: TGTGCCAGCAGCCAAGACCAGCGGAAGACCGGGGAGCTGTTTTTT; CDR3 protein: CASSQDQRKTGELFF
CDR3 length: 14; J gene: TRBJ2-7; D gene: TRBD2; V gene: TRBV30; clone size: once; CDR3 DNA: TGTGCCTGGAGTAGGCGCGGGAGCTCCTACGAGCAGTACTTC; CDR3 protein: CAWSRRGSSYEQYF
CDR3 length: 13; J gene: TRBJ2-5; D gene: NA; V gene: TRBV18; clone size: NA; CDR3 DNA: TGTGCCAGCTCACCATCAGGGCTGGAGACCCAGTACTTC; CDR3 protein: CASSPSGLETQYF
CDR3 length: 16; J gene: TRBJ2-5; D gene: TRBD2; V gene: TRBV4-1; clone size: NA; CDR3 DNA: TGCGCCAGCAGCCCCGAACTAGCGGGGGTCGAGGAGACCCAGTACTTC; CDR3 protein: CASSPELAGVEETQYF
CDR3 length: 13; J gene: TRBJ1-1; D gene: NA; V gene: TRBV5-1; clone size: NA; CDR3 DNA: TGCGCCAGCAGTTCCGCGGGGAGCACTGAAGCTTTCTTT; CDR3 protein: CASSSAGSTEAFF
CDR3 length: 16; J gene: TRBJ2-2; D gene: TRBD2; V gene: TRBV24-1; clone size: NA; CDR3 DNA: TGTGCCACCAGTGATTTGCGCGGGAGAGGTGCCGGGGAGCTGTTTTTT; CDR3 protein: CATSDLRGRGAGELFF
CDR3 length: 17; J gene: TRBJ1-5; D gene: NA; V gene: TRBV7-2; clone size: NA; CDR3 DNA: TGTGCCAGCAGCTTAGATCCGTGGGGGGTTGGGATTCAGCCCCAGCATTTT; CDR3 protein: CASSLDPWGVGIQPQHF
CDR3 length: 15; J gene: TRBJ2-7; D gene: TRBD2; V gene: TRBV18; clone size: NA; CDR3 DNA: TGTGCCAGCTCGTCTACTAGCGGGAGGGCCTACGAGCAGTACTTC; CDR3 protein: CASSSTSGRAYEQYF